Included here is one TCR beta chain sequence, with context. The germline V gene encodes CDR1 SNHLY and CDR2 FYNNEI. CDR3 size: 18 residues. V lost 6 bases to trimming and J lost 0 bases; unmatched junction nucleotides: 15. Per the original methods: Reference gene primer amplification yielded estimated nucleated cell counts. Clones were sequenced by immunoSEQ multiplex PCR, and TCRdb holds only the in-frame ones, with some missing. The V and J calls and the clone size are those of that table, but D and trimming were determined from the DNA. The sample holds roughly 180,000 clones; approximately 80% are singletons and the top ten take around 8.9%. The sample comes from a study of blood T cell repertoires in COVID-19.

The sequenced sample consisted of peripheral blood. This TCR was recovered from a woman aged 50 to 65 with active or convalescent COVID-19. The chain joins TRBV2 to TRBJ2-3; 7 nucleotides line up with TRBD2. The CDR3 DNA reads as TGTGCCAGCAGAAGCCATGGTGCTGGCGGGGGAAGCACAGATACGCAGTATTTT. Protein: CASRSHGAGGGSTDTQYF.